This is a list of T cell receptor beta chains from one sample in a study of OX40 agonist ivuxolimab in advanced cancers. This table comes from immunoSEQ multiplex PCR, and its TCRdb copy is limited to in-frame clones, with some not included. This table has around 73,000 clones, approximately 90% appearing once. The sample consisted of CD4+ or CD8+ T cells sorted from blood, taken in a trial of the OX40 agonist ivuxolimab. The receptors originated from an adult with an advanced solid tumor such as melanoma, head and neck, liver or kidney cancer. CDR3s include the opening cysteine and the closing phenylalanine or tryptophan. A D gene is named only where the DNA matches it firmly. A clone size is listed for some rows: how often the clone was seen (once, few, many), or a class if it is expanded.

TRBV5-1	.	TRBD2	TRBJ2-1	CASSLRLDGRFYYNEQFF	TGCGCCAGCAGCTTGCGATTAGACGGGAGGTTCTACTACAATGAGCAGTTCTTC
TRBV5-4	.	TRBD1	TRBJ1-1	CASSSGQGSNTEAFF	TGTGCCAGCAGCTCGGGACAGGGCTCGAACACTGAAGCTTTCTTT
TRBV7-3	.	.	TRBJ2-2	CASSPSNTGELFF	TGTGCCAGCAGCCCCTCCAACACCGGGGAGCTGTTTTTT
TRBV28	once	.	TRBJ2-6	CASTPAGLQAGANVLTF	TGTGCCAGCACTCCCGCAGGGTTGCAGGCTGGGGCCAACGTCCTGACTTTC
TRBV5-8	.	TRBD2	TRBJ2-1	CASSLDAGGGNEQFF	TGTGCCAGCAGCTTGGATGCAGGCGGGGGGAATGAGCAGTTCTTC
TRBV2	.	TRBD2	TRBJ2-2	CASSEKAGGAGELFF	TGTGCCAGCAGTGAAAAAGCGGGAGGGGCCGGGGAGCTGTTTTTT
TRBV18	.	.	TRBJ2-7	CASSPPLAKVISYEQYF	TGTGCCAGCTCACCACCCTTAGCGAAAGTTATCTCCTACGAGCAGTACTTC
TRBV19	.	.	TRBJ2-7	CASSIPGYEQYF	TGTGCCAGTAGTATACCAGGGTACGAGCAGTACTTC
TRBV6-1	.	TRBD2	TRBJ2-7	CASRLAGERYEQYF	TGTGCCAGCAGACTAGCGGGAGAACGCTACGAGCAGTACTTC
TRBV19	few	.	TRBJ1-1	CASSFPGRFEAFF	TGTGCCAGTAGTTTTCCGGGACGTTTTGAAGCTTTCTTT
TRBV5-1	.	.	TRBJ1-4	CASSLGPNSEKLFF	TGCGCCAGCAGCTTGGGACCGAATAGTGAAAAACTGTTTTTT
TRBV11-2	.	TRBD1	TRBJ1-2	CASSPGAGGIGYTF	TGTGCCAGCAGCCCCGGGGCAGGGGGCATTGGCTACACCTTC
TRBV15	few	.	TRBJ1-4	CATSTQPVATNEKLFF	TGTGCCACCAGCACCCAGCCGGTAGCAACTAATGAAAAACTGTTTTTT